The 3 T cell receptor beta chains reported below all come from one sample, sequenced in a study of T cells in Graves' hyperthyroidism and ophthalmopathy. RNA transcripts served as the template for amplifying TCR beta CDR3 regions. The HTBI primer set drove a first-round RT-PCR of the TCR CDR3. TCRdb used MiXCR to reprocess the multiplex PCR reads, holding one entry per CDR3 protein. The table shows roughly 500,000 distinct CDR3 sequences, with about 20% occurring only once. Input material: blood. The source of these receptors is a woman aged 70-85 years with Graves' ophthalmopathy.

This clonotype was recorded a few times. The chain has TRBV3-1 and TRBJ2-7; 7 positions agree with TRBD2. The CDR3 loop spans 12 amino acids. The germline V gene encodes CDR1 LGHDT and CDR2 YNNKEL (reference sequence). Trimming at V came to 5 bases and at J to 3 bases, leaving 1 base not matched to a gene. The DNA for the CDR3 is TGTGCCAGCAGCGGGGGGGTCTACGAGCAGTACTTC. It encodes CASSGGVYEQYF.

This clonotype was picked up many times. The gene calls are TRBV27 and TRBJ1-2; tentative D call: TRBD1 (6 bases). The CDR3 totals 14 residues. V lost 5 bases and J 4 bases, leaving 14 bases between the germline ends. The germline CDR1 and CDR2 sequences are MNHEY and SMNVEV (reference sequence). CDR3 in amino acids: CASSRTGPGYGYTF. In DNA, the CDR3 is TGTGCCAGCAGTCGAACAGGGCCGGGCTATGGCTACACCTTC.

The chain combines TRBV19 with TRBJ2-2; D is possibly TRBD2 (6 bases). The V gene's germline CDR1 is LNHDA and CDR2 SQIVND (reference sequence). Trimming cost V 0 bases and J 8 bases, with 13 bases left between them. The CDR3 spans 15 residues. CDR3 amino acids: CASSIEETRGGELFF. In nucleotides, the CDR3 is TGTGCCAGTAGTATAGAAGAGACTAGAGGGGGGGAGCTGTTTTTT.